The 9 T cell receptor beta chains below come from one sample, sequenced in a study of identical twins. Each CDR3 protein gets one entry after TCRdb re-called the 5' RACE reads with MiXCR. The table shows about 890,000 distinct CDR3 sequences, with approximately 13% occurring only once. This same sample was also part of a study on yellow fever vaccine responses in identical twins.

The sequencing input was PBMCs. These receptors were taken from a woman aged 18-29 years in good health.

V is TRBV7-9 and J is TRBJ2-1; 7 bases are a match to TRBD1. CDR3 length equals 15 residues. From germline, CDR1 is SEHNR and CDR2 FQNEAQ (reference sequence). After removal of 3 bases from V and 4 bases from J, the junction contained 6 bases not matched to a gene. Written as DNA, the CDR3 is TGTGCCAGCAGCTTCCGGGACAGCCCGTACAATGAGCAGTTCTTC. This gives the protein CASSFRDSPYNEQFF.

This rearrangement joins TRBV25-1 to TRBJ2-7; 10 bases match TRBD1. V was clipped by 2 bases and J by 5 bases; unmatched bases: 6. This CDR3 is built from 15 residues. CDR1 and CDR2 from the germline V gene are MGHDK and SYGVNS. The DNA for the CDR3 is TGTGCCAGCAGTGAACCGGGACAGGGGATCGACGAGCAGTACTTC. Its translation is CASSEPGQGIDEQYF.

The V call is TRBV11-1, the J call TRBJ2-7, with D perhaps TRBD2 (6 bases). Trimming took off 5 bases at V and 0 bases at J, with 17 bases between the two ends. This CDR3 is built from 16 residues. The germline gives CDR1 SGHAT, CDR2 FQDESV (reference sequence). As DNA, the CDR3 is TGTGCCAGCAGCGCCCGGACCGGGACTCGCTCCTACGAGCAGTACTTC. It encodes CASSARTGTRSYEQYF.

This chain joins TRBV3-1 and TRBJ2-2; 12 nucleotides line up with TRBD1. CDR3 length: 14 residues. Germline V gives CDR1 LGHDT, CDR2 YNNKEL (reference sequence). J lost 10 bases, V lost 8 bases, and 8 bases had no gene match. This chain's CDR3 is CASPPGQGAEELFF. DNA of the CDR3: TGTGCCAGCCCCCCGGGACAGGGGGCCGAGGAGCTGTTTTTT.

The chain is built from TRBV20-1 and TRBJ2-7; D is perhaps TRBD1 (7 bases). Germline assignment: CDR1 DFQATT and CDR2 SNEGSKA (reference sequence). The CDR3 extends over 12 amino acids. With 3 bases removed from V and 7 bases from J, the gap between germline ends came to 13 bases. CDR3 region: CSASEGAGEQYV. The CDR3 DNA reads TGCAGTGCTAGTGAGGGGGCGGGGGAGCAGTACGTC.

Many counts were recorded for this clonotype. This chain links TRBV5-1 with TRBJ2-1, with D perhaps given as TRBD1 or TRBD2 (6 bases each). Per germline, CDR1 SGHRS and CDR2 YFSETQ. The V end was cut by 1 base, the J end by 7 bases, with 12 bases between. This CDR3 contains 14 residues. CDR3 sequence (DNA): TGCGCCAGCAGCTTGTGGGGGGCCAGGAATGAGCAGTTCTTC. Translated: CASSLWGARNEQFF.

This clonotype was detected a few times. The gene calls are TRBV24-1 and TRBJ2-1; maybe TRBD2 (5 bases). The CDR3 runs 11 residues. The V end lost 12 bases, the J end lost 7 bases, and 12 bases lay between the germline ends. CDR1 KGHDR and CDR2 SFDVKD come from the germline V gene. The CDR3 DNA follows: TGTGCCGCCCGGGGTCAGAATGAGCAGTTCTTC. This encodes CAARGQNEQFF.

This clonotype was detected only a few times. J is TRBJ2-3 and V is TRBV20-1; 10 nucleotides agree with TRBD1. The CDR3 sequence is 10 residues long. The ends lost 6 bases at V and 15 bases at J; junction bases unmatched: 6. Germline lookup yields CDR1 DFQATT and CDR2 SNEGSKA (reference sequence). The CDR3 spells CSAGRDRGYF. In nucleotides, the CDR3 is TGCAGTGCCGGCCGGGACAGGGGATATTTT.

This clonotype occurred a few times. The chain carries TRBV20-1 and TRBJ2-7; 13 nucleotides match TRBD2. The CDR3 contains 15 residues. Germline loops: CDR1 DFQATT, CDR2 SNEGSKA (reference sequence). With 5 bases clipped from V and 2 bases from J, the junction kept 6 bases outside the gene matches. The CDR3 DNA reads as TGCAGTGCTCCATCGGGACTAGCGGGACCCTACGAGCAGTACTTC. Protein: CSAPSGLAGPYEQYF.